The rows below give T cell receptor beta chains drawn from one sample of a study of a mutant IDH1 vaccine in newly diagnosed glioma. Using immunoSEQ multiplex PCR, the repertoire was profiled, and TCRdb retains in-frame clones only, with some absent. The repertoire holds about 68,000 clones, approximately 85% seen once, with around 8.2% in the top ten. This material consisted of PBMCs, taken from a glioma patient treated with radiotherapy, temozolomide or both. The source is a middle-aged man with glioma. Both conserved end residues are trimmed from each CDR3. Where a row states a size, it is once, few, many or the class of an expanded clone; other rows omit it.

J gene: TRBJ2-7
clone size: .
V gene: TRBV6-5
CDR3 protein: ASSYRGQGYEQY

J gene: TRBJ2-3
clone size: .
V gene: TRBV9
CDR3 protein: ASGEGTDTQY

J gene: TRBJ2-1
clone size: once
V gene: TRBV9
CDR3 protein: ASSRDLEQF

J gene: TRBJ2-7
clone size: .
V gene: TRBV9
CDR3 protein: ASSVSSGGASYEQY

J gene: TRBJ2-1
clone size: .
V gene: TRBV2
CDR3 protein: ASKEDGSSYNEQF

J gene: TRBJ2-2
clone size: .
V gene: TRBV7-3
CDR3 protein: ASSLGYTGELF

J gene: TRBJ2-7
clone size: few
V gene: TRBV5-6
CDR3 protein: ASSFGGQGYEQY

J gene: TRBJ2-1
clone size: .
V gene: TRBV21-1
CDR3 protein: AAIRGGFNEQF

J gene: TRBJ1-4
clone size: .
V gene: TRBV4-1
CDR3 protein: ASSRNNLGRVEKLF

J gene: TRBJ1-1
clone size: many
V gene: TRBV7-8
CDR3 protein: ASSLASRRNTEAF

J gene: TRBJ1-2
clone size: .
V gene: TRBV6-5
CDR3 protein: ASSYSNPVDGYT

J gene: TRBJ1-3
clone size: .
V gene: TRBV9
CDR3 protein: ASSPDIGNTIY

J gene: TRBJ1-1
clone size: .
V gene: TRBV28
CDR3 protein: ATKAGNTEAF

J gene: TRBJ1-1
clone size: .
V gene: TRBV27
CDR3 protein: ASSFSNSLNTEAF

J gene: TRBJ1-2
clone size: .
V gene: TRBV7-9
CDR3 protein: ASSPLEGYT

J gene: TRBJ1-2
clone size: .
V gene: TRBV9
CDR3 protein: ASSVEVPGRSNYGYT